The next 16 T cell receptor beta chains were all read from a single sample in a study of graft-versus-host responses after intestinal transplantation. The protocol was immunoSEQ multiplex PCR, while the TCRdb copy is restricted to in-frame clones and leaves out a portion. The sample holds 25,000 to 35,000 clones, roughly 80% seen once. No antigen has been identified for these receptors. Sequencing was performed on unstimulated CD8+ T cells sorted from spleen or lymph node cells, taken before intestinal transplant. The source is a human donor who received an intestinal transplant.

This clone occurred once. The rearrangement links TRBV11-2 to TRBJ2-1, with 9 bases that match TRBD2. Germline V gene lookup returns CDR1 SGHAT and CDR2 FQNNGV. V trimming: 4 bases; J trimming: 9 bases; junction bases outside the gene matches: 7. CDR3 length: 14 residues. DNA for the CDR3: TGTGCCAGCAGCTGGGCGGGGGGGCCGAGTGAGCAGTTCTTC. It translates to CASSWAGGPSEQFF. The full variable domain, rest sourced from reference TRBV11-2 and TRBJ2-1, is EAGVAQSPRYKIIEKRQSVAFWCNPISGHATLYWYQQILGQGPKLLIQFQNNGVVDDSQLPKDRFSAERLKGVDSTLKIQPAKLEDSAVYLCASSWAGGPSEQFFGPGTRLTVL.

The chain has TRBV6-5 and TRBJ1-5; weak D call: TRBD1 (6 bases). The CDR3 extends over 14 amino acids. Germline CDR1 reads MNHEY; CDR2 reads SVGAGI. The ends were cut back, 9 bases at V and 2 bases at J, with 14 bases in the middle. The CDR3: CASSRGGRNQPQHF. The CDR3 DNA sequence: TGTGCCAGTTCCAGGGGCGGGCGCAATCAGCCCCAGCATTTT.

The chain combines TRBV6-6 with TRBJ2-2; 12 nucleotides match TRBD2. Germline trimming cut 4 bases from V and 7 bases from J; bases unmatched to any gene: 4. CDR1 and CDR2 from the germline V gene are MNHNY and SVGAGI (reference sequence). CDR3 length: 15 residues. As DNA, the CDR3 is TGTGCCAGCAGTTGGACTAGCGGGATGATCGGGGAGCTGTTTTTT. As protein: CASSWTSGMIGELFF.

This clone was seen a single time. The V and J genes are TRBV5-1 and TRBJ2-3, with 11 bases that match TRBD2. The CDR3 has 16 amino acids. Per the germline V gene, CDR1 is SGHRS and CDR2 is YFSETQ. After removal of 1 base from V and 5 bases from J, the junction contained 6 bases not matched to a gene. In nucleotides, the CDR3 is TGCGCCAGCAGCTTGTTGGTAGCGGGAGGGATAGATACGCAGTATTTT. Amino acid sequence: CASSLLVAGGIDTQYF.

This chain links TRBV27 with TRBJ2-6, with a possible D match to TRBD2 (5 bases). CDR3 length: 17 residues. V was clipped by 2 bases and J by 0 bases, with 11 bases between them. Germline V lookup: CDR1 MNHEY, CDR2 SMNVEV (reference sequence). The DNA of the CDR3 is TGTGCCAGCAGTTTAACATTGGGGAGCTCTGGGGCCAACGTCCTGACTTTC. This sequence encodes CASSLTLGSSGANVLTF. The whole variable domain, filled in from reference TRBV27 and TRBJ2-6, reads EAQVTQNPRYLITVTGKKLTVTCSQNMNHEYMSWYRQDPGLGLRQIYYSMNVEVTDKGDVPEGYKVSRKEKRNFPLILESPSPNQTSLYFCASSLTLGSSGANVLTFGAGSRLTVL.

This chain joins TRBV6-1 and TRBJ2-7, with 7 bases matching TRBD2. The V segment lost 4 bases and the J segment 2 bases; nucleotides outside the gene matches: 8. Germline-derived CDR1 and CDR2 are MNHNS and SASEGT. This CDR3 comprises 15 residues. This CDR3 reads CASSAIGGGPYEQYF. The CDR3 bases are TGTGCCAGCAGTGCAATTGGGGGGGGTCCCTACGAGCAGTACTTC.

The chain has TRBV16 and TRBJ2-7; weak D call: TRBD1 (6 bases). Germline V gene lookup returns CDR1 KGHSY and CDR2 FQNENV. V was cut by 3 bases and J by 3 bases, with 12 bases left in between. This CDR3 is 14 amino acids long. This CDR3 is CASSHRTADYEQYF. The CDR3 coding sequence is TGTGCCAGCAGCCATAGGACAGCCGACTACGAGCAGTACTTC.

The chain is built from TRBV13 and TRBJ2-3, with D hard to call. V was shortened by 4 bases and J by 4 bases, with 12 bases between the two germline ends. There are 14 residues in the CDR3. Germline-derived CDR1 and CDR2 are PRHDT and FYEKMQ (reference sequence). The CDR3 loop is CASSSAPGADTQYF. As DNA, the CDR3 is TGTGCCAGCAGCTCCGCTCCAGGCGCAGATACGCAGTATTTT.

The chain combines TRBV6-5 with TRBJ2-2; 14 bases are a match to TRBD2. Unmatched junction bases numbered 4, after V lost 5 bases and J lost 8 bases. This CDR3 has 15 amino acids. Germline-derived CDR1 and CDR2 are MNHEY and SVGAGI. The CDR3 sequence: CASSGTSGGWGELFF. The CDR3 DNA sequence: TGTGCCAGCAGTGGGACTAGCGGGGGATGGGGGGAGCTGTTTTTT.

This clone was seen only once. This sequence joins TRBV5-1 and TRBJ1-2; 9 bases are shared with TRBD1. The CDR3 is made up of 15 amino acids. The germline CDR1 and CDR2 sequences are SGHRS and YFSETQ. Trimming at V came to 3 bases and at J to 3 bases, leaving 6 bases not matched to a gene. The CDR3 is CASSSTTGGDYGYTF. The DNA for the CDR3 is TGCGCCAGCAGCTCAACGACAGGGGGGGACTATGGCTACACCTTC.

This chain links TRBV4-1 with TRBJ2-7; no reliable D call. CDR1 is MGHRA, CDR2 YSYEKL, per germline. The V and J ends lost 1 base and 2 bases respectively, with 12 bases between them. The CDR3 runs to 15 residues. The CDR3 nucleotides are TGCGCCAGCAGCCAAGTTGCCAGTGAAGCCTACGAGCAGTACTTC. Amino acid sequence: CASSQVASEAYEQYF.

The V and J genes are TRBV2 and TRBJ1-1; 7 nucleotides match TRBD1. The CDR3 extends over 15 amino acids. Trimming took 2 bases from V and 6 from J; bases not matched to a gene: 9. Germline assignment: CDR1 SNHLY and CDR2 FYNNEI. CDR3 coding DNA: TGTGCCAGCAGTGAAAGGGGGCCCCTGTGGGCTGAAGCTTTCTTT. Its protein product is CASSERGPLWAEAFF.

The V and J genes are TRBV2 and TRBJ2-6; 9 nucleotides line up with TRBD1. V gave up 6 bases and J gave up 2 bases; unmatched junction bases: 5. The CDR3 covers 16 residues. The germline V gene encodes CDR1 SNHLY and CDR2 FYNNEI. The CDR3 DNA reads TGTGCCAGCAGAGGAACAGGGGGCACTGGGGCCAACGTCCTGACTTTC. Translation gives CASRGTGGTGANVLTF. Full variable domain (rest looked up from reference TRBV2 and TRBJ2-6): EPEVTQTPSHQVTQMGQEVILRCVPISNHLYFYWYRQILGQKVEFLVSFYNNEISEKSEIFDDQFSVERPDGSNFTLKIRSTKLEDSAMYFCASRGTGGTGANVLTFGAGSRLTVL.

The rearrangement joins TRBV5-4 to TRBJ1-2; D is possibly TRBD1 (6 bases). Trimming removed 3 bases from V and 5 bases from J, with 17 bases in between. In germline, CDR1 is SGHNT, CDR2 YYREEE (reference sequence). The CDR3 totals 15 residues. CDR3 sequence reads: CASSSVAGAIYGYTF. The DNA of the CDR3 is TGTGCCAGCAGCTCCGTGGCGGGGGCGATATATGGCTACACCTTC.

This chain joins TRBV4-1 and TRBJ2-7, with 16 positions matching TRBD2. Trimming took 4 bases from V and 6 from J; bases not matched to a gene: 6. Per germline, CDR1 MGHRA and CDR2 YSYEKL. CDR3 length: 16 residues. CDR3: CASSPGLAGGQGEQYF. CDR3 nucleotides: TGCGCCAGCAGCCCGGGACTAGCGGGAGGGCAGGGCGAGCAGTACTTC.

This chain uses TRBV9 with TRBJ2-1; TRBD1 might be the D (5 bases). The length of the CDR3 is 15 residues. Germline lookup yields CDR1 SGDLS and CDR2 YYNGEE. V dropped 5 bases and J dropped 3 bases, with 15 bases sitting between them. The CDR3 spells CASSNHGDSYNEQFF. In DNA form, the CDR3 reads TGTGCCAGCAGTAATCATGGCGACAGCTACAATGAGCAGTTCTTC.